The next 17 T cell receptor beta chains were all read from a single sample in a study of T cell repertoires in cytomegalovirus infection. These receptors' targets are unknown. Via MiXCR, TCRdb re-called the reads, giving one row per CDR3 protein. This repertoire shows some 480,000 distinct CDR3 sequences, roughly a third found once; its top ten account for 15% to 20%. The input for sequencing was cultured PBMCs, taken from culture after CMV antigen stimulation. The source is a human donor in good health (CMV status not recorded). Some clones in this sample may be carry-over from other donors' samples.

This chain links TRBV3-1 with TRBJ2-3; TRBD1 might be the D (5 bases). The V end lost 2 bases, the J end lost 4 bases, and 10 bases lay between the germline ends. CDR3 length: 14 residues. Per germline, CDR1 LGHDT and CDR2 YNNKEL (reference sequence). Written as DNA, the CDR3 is TGTGCCAGCAGCCAATCAGGGTTAGCAGATACGCAGTATTTT. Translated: CASSQSGLADTQYF.

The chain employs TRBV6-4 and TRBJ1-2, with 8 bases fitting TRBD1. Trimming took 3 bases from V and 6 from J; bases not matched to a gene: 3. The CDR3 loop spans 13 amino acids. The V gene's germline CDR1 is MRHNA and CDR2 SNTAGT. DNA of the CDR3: TGTGCCAGCAGTGATTCAGGGGGCAATGGCTACACCTTC. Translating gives CASSDSGGNGYTF.

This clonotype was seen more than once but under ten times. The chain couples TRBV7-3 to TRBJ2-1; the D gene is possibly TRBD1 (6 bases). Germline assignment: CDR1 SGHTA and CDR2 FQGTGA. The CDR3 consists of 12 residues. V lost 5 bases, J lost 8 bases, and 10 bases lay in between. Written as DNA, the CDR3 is TGTGCCAGCAGCCTTACAGGGTATGAGCAGTTCTTC. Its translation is CASSLTGYEQFF.

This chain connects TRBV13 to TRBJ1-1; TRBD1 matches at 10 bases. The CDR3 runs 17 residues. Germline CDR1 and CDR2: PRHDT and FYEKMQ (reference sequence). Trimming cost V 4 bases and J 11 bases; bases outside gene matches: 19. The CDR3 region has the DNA TGTGCCAGCAGCTGGGGGCCGGGACAGGGGCCCCAGAAGGTGGCTTTCTTT. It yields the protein CASSWGPGQGPQKVAFF.

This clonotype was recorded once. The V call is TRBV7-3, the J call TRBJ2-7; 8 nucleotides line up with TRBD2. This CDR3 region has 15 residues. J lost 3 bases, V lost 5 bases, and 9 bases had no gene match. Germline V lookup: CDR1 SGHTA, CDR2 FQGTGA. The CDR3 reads CASSPGVAGNYEQYF. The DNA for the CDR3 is TGTGCCAGCAGCCCGGGGGTAGCGGGAAACTACGAGCAGTACTTC.

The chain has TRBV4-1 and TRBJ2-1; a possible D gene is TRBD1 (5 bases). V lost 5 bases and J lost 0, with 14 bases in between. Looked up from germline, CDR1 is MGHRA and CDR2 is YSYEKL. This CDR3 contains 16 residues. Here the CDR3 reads CASSTRQQSSYNEQFF. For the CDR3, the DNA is TGCGCCAGCAGCACCCGACAGCAGAGCTCCTACAATGAGCAGTTCTTC.

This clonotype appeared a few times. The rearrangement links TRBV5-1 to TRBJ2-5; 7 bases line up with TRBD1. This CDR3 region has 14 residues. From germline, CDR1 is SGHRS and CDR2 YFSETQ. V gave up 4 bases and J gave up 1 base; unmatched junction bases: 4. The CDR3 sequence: CASSIGDSQETQYF. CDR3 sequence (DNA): TGCGCCAGCAGCATAGGGGACAGCCAAGAGACCCAGTACTTC. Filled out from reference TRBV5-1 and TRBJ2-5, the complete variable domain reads KAGVTQTPRYLIKTRGQQVTLSCSPISGHRSVSWYQQTPGQGLQFLFEYFSETQRNKGNFPGRFSGRQFSNSRSEMNVSTLELGDSALYLCASSIGDSQETQYFGPGTRLLVL.

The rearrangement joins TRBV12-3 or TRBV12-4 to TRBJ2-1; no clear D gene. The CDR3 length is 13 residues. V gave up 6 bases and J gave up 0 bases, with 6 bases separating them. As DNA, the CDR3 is TGTGCCAGCAGAAGGAACTCCTACAATGAGCAGTTCTTC. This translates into CASRRNSYNEQFF.

Here the CDR3 DNA reads TGTGCCAGCAGCTTAGGGCGGGGGGGAAACTACGAGCAGTACTTC. Its protein is CASSLGRGGNYEQYF. The V call is TRBV7-2, the J call TRBJ2-7; TRBD2 agrees at 9 bases. Germline CDR1 is SGHTA and CDR2 is FQGNSA. V gave up 1 base and J gave up 3 bases; unmatched junction bases: 4. This CDR3 spans 15 amino acids.

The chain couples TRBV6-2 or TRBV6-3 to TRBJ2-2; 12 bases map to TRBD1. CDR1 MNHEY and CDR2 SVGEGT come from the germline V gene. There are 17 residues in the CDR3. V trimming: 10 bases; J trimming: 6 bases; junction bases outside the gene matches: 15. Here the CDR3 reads CATRPGQGAIFAGELFF. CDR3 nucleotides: TGTGCCACTCGACCGGGACAGGGGGCGATTTTTGCCGGGGAGCTGTTTTTT.

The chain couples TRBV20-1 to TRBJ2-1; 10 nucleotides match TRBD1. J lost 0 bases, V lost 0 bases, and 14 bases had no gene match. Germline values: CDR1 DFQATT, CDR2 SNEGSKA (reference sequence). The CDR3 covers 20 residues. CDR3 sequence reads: CSAREPPGQGSSASYNEQFF. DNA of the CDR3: TGCAGTGCTAGAGAACCCCCGGGACAGGGGAGTAGTGCCTCCTACAATGAGCAGTTCTTC.

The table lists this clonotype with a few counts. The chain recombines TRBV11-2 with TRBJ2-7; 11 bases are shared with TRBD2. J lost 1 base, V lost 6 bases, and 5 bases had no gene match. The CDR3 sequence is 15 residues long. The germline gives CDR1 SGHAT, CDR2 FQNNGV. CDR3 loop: CASSLTSGDSYEQYF. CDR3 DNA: TGTGCCAGCAGTTTGACTAGCGGGGATTCCTACGAGCAGTACTTC.

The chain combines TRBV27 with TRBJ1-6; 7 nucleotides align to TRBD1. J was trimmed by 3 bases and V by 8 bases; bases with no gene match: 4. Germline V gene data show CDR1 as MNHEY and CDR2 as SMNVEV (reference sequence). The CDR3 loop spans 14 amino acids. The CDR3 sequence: CASATGNYNSPLHF. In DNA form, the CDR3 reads TGTGCCAGCGCGACAGGGAACTATAATTCACCCCTCCACTTT.

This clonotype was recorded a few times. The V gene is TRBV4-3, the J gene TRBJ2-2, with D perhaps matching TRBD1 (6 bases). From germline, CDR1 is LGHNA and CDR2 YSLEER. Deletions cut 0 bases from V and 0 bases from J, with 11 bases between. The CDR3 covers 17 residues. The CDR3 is CASSQDETGPNTGELFF. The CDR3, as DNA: TGCGCCAGCAGCCAAGATGAGACAGGACCGAACACCGGGGAGCTGTTTTTT.

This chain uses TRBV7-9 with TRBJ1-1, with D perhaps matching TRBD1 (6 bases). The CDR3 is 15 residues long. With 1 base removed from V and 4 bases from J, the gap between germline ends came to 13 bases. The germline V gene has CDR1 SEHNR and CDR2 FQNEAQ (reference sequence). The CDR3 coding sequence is TGTGCCAGCAGCTTAGACAGGCAGGGGCGCACTGAAGCTTTCTTT. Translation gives CASSLDRQGRTEAFF.

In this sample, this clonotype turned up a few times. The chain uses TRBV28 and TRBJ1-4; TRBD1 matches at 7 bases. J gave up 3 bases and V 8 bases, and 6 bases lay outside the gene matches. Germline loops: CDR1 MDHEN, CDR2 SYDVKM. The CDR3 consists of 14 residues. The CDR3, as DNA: TGTGCCAGCTGTGAGGGGGCTTCTAATGAAAAACTGTTTTTT. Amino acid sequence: CASCEGASNEKLFF.

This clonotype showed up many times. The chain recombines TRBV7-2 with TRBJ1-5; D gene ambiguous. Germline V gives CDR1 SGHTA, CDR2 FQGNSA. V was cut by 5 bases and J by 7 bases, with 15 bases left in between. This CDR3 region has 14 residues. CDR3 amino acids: CASSADGQGQPQHF. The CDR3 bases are TGTGCCAGCAGCGCTGACGGGCAAGGGCAGCCCCAGCATTTT.